These 6 T cell receptor beta chains originate from one sample sequenced in a study of cytomegalovirus exposure and HLA in healthy donors. Primers for the PCR totalled 60 Vbeta and 13 Jbeta. The data were produced by immunoSEQ multiplex PCR, yet TCRdb's version contains in-frame clones alone and is incomplete. This sample has about 19,000 clones, with approximately 80% found just once. Sequencing used PBMCs. These receptors were collected from a human donor in good health.

The V and J genes are TRBV5-4 and TRBJ1-4, with 10 bases identical to TRBD1. CDR1 SGHNT and CDR2 YYREEE come from the germline V gene (reference sequence). The CDR3 extends over 14 amino acids. Germline trimming cut 4 bases from V and 4 bases from J; bases unmatched to any gene: 1. CDR3 loop: CASSRDRGNEKLFF. CDR3 in DNA: TGTGCCAGCAGCCGGGACAGGGGTAATGAAAAACTGTTTTTT.

V and J are TRBV18 and TRBJ2-1; D may be TRBD2 (5 bases). V was cut by 3 bases and J by 8 bases, with 11 bases left in between. The CDR3 has 13 residues. Germline V CDR1 and CDR2: KGHSH, LQKENI. The CDR3 DNA follows: TGTGCCAGCTCACCGGGCCACGGGGATGAGCAGTTCTTC. It is translated as CASSPGHGDEQFF.

This chain joins TRBV5-1 and TRBJ2-1, with 7 bases identical to TRBD2. The CDR3 is 15 residues long. Unmatched junction bases numbered 6, after V lost 1 base and J lost 5 bases. Germline V CDR1 and CDR2: SGHRS, YFSETQ. CDR3 in DNA: TGCGCCAGCAGCTTGAGTCCCGGGAGGAACAATGAGCAGTTCTTC. It specifies CASSLSPGRNNEQFF.

The chain has TRBV7-3 and TRBJ2-3; maybe TRBD2 (7 bases). This CDR3 spans 18 amino acids. V was clipped by 0 bases and J by 3 bases, with 19 bases between them. Germline CDR1 SGHTA, CDR2 FQGTGA. This chain's CDR3 is CASSLTGGGGGGTDTQYF. The CDR3 DNA reads as TGTGCCAGCAGCTTAACAGGTGGCGGGGGCGGGGGAACAGATACGCAGTATTTT.

The V gene is TRBV1, the J gene TRBJ2-7; the tabulated D call, TRBD2, remains unverified against the DNA. TRBV1 is marked as a pseudogene. CDR3 length equals 14 residues. This CDR3 is CTSSQGPGTYEQYF. The CDR3 region has the DNA TGCACCAGCAGCCAAGGGCCGGGGACCTACGAGCAGTACTTC.

On this clone: This same CDR3 is encoded by further DNA sequences in the sample. The rearrangement links TRBV28 to TRBJ1-3; no reliable D call. V was cut by 6 bases and J by 0 bases, with 6 bases left in between. Germline V CDR1 and CDR2: MDHEN, SYDVKM. The CDR3 extends over 13 amino acids. CDR3 in amino acids: CASRLSSGNTIYF. The CDR3 coding sequence is TGTGCCAGCAGACTGAGCTCTGGAAACACCATATATTTT.